This TCR beta chain comes out of a study of siplizumab effects on memory and regulatory T cells. Findings and limits, study-wide: To unstimulated subsets, only a minor fraction of alloreactive clones could be mapped. Proliferating siplizumab-culture Tregs lacked confirmation of suppressive function. An assignable phenotype, naive or memory, was missing from roughly 79-95% of proliferating CD4+ or CD8+ clones.

Approximately 10^5 TCR templates underwent assay in every sample. Clones were sequenced by immunoSEQ multiplex PCR, and TCRdb holds only the in-frame ones, with some missing. Among around 86,000 clones listed, approximately 93% were seen once. Per the germline V gene, CDR1 is GTSNPN and CDR2 is SVGIG (reference sequence). The CDR3 length is 15 residues. The V gene lost 1 base and the J gene lost 0 bases, with 12 bases spanning the gap. A note on this clone: Antigen unknown.

This chain links TRBV30 with TRBJ1-1; TRBD1 is a possible D gene (5 bases). The sample taken for sequencing was non-Treg CD4+ T cells sorted from blood. The sequence came from a human donor in good health. The CDR3 bases are TGTGCCTGGAGTGGGGGGGAGAGCTTGAACACTGAAGCTTTCTTT. It encodes CAWSGGESLNTEAFF.